This T cell receptor beta chain was sequenced for a study of technical replicates of blood from several donors (dated by TCRdb to 2015 to 2018). As regards this clone: This clone's antigen is unknown. Per-base qualities were not stored, and no clone one base away is much larger.

To prepare the library, the immunoSEQ multiplex PCR assay was applied. TCRdb's version of the immuneACCESS table is confined to in-frame rearrangements and falls short of the full clone set. An unresolved V gene accounts for under half of the shortfall where checked; the remainder is of unknown origin. The sample has tens of thousands of clones on record, about 91% of them singletons. The ten most abundant clones make up 0.27% of the sample. From a lookup of the germline V gene, CDR1 and CDR2 are KGHSH and LQKENI. V lost 3 bases and J lost 3 bases; the stretch between them is 6 bases long. CDR3 length: 13 amino acids, cysteine to phenylalanine. The sequence is cut down to CDR3 DNA, 39 bases in frame from base 1.

The TCR originated in a human donor in good health. The sample consisted of T cells isolated from PBMCs. The rearranged chain carries TRBV18 and TRBJ1-5, with the D gene not clear enough to name. The DNA sequence is given as TGTGCCAGCTCACCTGACAACAATCAGCCCCAGCATTTT. Its protein reads: CASSPDNNQPQHF.